This paragraph covers one TCR beta chain sequence. CDR1 is SGDLS and CDR2 is YYNGEE in the germline V gene. This CDR3 is 15 amino acids long. V was cut by 2 bases and J by 1 base, with 12 bases left in between. Per the original data handling: Nucleated cell counts were estimated from reference gene primer amplification. Measured with immunoSEQ multiplex PCR; TCRdb has only the in-frame clones, and not every one. The D gene and trimming were derived from the DNA, and the V and J assignments and clone size from that table. The sample lists some 58,000 clones, roughly 80% occurring once. This record belongs to a study of blood T cell repertoires in COVID-19. Study as a whole: The analysed material was cDNA or gDNA that came from T cells, B-cell-depleted T cells, or PBMCs.

The V and J genes are TRBV9 and TRBJ1-1; a weak D match, TRBD1 (5 bases). The sample comprised peripheral blood. The sequence was collected from a man aged 45-60 years with COVID-19, enrolled during active disease. The CDR3 coding sequence is TGTGCCAGCAGCGTGCTAGACAGCGAGAACACTGAAGCTTTCTTT. Protein: CASSVLDSENTEAFF.